This T cell receptor beta chain was captured in a study of blood T cells in healthy people across ages. Study conclusions and caveats: The long-lived group displayed more naive CD4+ cells, plus higher diversity, than the aged donors did. The lack of PBMC sorting stopped any conclusive naive versus antigen-experienced comparison.

Using a J-beta primer mix together with a sample-barcoded 5' primer, a second PCR was run for roughly 6 to 11 cycles. TCRdb processed the 5' RACE reads anew with MiXCR; each CDR3 protein has one entry. This sample carries 800,000 to 950,000 distinct CDR3 sequences, under 35% of them seen once, and the ten largest clones take 10%. The CDR3 totals 13 residues. Germline V gives CDR1 MGHDK, CDR2 SYGVNS. Trimming removed 3 bases from V and 5 bases from J; junction bases left unmatched: 3. This clonotype was recorded a few times. The antigen is unknown. Every sample gave at least 5.5 micrograms of total RNA when it was extracted. These sequences were also reported in another study, on T cells of mothers and their children. From that paper: Unrelated pairs and related pairs have their TCR recombination output shaped similarly by thymic selection.

The genes are TRBV25-1 and TRBJ2-7; 8 bases map to TRBD1. The sequencing input was blood. This clonotype originated in a woman between 35 and 50 years old in good health. The CDR3 loop is CASSEQGAHEQYF. DNA for the CDR3: TGTGCCAGCAGTGAGCAGGGGGCCCACGAGCAGTACTTC.